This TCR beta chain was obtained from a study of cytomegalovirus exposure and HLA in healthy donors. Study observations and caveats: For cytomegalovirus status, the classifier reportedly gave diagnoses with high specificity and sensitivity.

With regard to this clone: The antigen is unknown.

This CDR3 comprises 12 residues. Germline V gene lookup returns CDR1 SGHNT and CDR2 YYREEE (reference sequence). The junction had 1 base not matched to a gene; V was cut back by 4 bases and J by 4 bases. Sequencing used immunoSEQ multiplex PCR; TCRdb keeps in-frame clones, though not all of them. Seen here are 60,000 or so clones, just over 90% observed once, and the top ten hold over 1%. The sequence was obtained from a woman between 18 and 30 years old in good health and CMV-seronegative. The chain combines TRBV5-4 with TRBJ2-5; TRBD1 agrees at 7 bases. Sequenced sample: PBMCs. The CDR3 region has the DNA TGTGCCAGCAGCAGACAGGGAGAGACCCAGTACTTC. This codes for CASSRQGETQYF.